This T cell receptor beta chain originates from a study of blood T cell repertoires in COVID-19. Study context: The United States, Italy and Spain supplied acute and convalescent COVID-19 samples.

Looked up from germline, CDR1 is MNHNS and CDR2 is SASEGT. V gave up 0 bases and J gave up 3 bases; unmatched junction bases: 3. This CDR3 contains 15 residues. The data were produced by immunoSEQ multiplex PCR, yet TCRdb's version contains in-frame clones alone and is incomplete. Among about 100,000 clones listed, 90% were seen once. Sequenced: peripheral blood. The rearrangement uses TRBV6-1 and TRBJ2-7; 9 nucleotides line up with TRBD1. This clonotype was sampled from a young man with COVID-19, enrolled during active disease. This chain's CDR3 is CASSEAPTGGYEQYF. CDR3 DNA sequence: TGTGCCAGCAGTGAAGCACCGACAGGGGGCTACGAGCAGTACTTC.